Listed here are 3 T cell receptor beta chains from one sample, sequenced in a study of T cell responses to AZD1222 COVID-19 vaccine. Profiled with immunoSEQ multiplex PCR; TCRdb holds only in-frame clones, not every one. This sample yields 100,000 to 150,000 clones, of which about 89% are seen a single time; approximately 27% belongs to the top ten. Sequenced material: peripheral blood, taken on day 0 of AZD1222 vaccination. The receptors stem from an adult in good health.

The CDR3 DNA sequence: TGTGCCAGCAGCCAAGTACTATCTAGCGGAGTATACAATGAGCAGTTCTTC. It translates to CASSQVLSSGVYNEQFF. The rearrangement links TRBV14 to TRBJ2-1; 7 nucleotides agree with TRBD2. V lost 1 base, J lost 4 bases, and 10 bases stayed unmatched. The CDR3 loop spans 17 amino acids. Germline values: CDR1 SGHDN, CDR2 FVKESK.

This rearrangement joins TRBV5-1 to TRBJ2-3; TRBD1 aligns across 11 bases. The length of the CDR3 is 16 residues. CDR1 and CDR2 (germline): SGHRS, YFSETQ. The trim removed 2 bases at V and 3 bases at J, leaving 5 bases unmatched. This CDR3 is CASSLTGQGVTDTQYF. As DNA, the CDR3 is TGCGCCAGCAGCTTAACGGGACAGGGGGTGACAGATACGCAGTATTTT.

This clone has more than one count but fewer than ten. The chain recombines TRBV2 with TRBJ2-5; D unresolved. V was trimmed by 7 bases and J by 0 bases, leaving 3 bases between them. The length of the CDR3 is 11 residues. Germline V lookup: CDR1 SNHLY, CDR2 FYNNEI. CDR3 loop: CASKYQETQYF. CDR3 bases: TGTGCCAGCAAGTACCAAGAGACCCAGTACTTC.